This is a list of T cell receptor beta chains from one sample in a study of identical twins. Using its own MiXCR run on the 5' RACE reads, TCRdb lists one record per CDR3 protein. The repertoire has 1.5 million to 2 million distinct CDR3 sequences, roughly a third of them found once; the top ten carry around 0.3%. Sequencing input: cord blood. The source is a newborn girl in good health. Each CDR3 is given with its conserved first and last residue. The D gene is left open where the match is weak. A row's size may be missing; if present it is once, few, many or a size class.

- TRBJ1-2 TRBD1 TRBV29-1 CSVGRTGQGVGGYTF TGCAGCGTTGGGAGGACAGGGCAAGGAGTGGGTGGCTACACCTTC
few TRBJ2-3 - TRBV6-2/TRBV6-3 CASSSMGTDTQYF TGTGCCAGCAGTTCCATGGGCACAGATACGCAGTATTTT
- TRBJ2-7 TRBD2 TRBV7-2 CASSLLASGRYNEQYF TGTGCCAGCAGCTTACTGGCTAGCGGTCGGTACAATGAGCAGTACTTC
once TRBJ2-1 TRBD1 TRBV7-2 CASRMDRGSNEQFF TGTGCCAGCAGGATGGACAGGGGATCTAACGAGCAGTTCTTC
- TRBJ2-5 - TRBV5-1 CASSLSSTGTPLPGETQYF TGCGCCAGCAGCTTGTCCTCAACCGGGACACCCCTGCCAGGAGAGACCCAGTACTTC
few TRBJ2-3 TRBD2 TRBV7-2 CASSLWDASGGSFTDTQYF TGTGCCAGCAGCTTATGGGATGCAAGCGGGGGCTCTTTCACAGATACGCAGTATTTT
few TRBJ2-1 TRBD2 TRBV19 CASSIRLAYNEQFF TGTGCCAGTAGTATCCGACTAGCGTACAATGAGCAGTTCTTC
many TRBJ1-2 - TRBV2 CASNRYRDGYTF TGTGCCAGCAACCGATACAGGGACGGCTACACCTTC
- TRBJ2-7 - TRBV6-1 CASRRTSQTYEQYF TGTGCCAGCAGGAGGACTTCTCAGACCTACGAGCAGTACTTC
- TRBJ2-3 - TRBV11-2 CASSLVVGLTDTQYF TGTGCCAGCAGCTTGGTTGTGGGGCTGACAGATACGCAGTATTTT
few TRBJ2-1 TRBD1 TRBV20-1 CSARDRQGARNEQFF TGCAGTGCTAGAGATCGACAGGGGGCACGAAATGAGCAGTTCTTC
- TRBJ1-2 - TRBV27 CASGTLRGYTF TGTGCCAGCGGGACCTTAAGAGGCTACACCTTC
few TRBJ2-3 TRBD2 TRBV9 CASSVGASGASTDTQYF TGTGCCAGCAGCGTAGGGGCTAGCGGGGCCTCTACGGATACGCAGTATTTT
few TRBJ1-5 - TRBV20-1 CSARVDRENQPQHF TGCAGTGCTAGAGTTGACAGAGAAAATCAGCCCCAGCATTTT
few TRBJ2-1 - TRBV7-6 CASSLRDSVGSIYNEQFF TGTGCCAGCAGCCTAAGGGACTCAGTAGGTTCAATCTACAATGAGCAGTTCTTC